Each of the 27 T cell receptor beta chains below was sequenced from the same sample in a study listed by TCRdb under 2016. Library preparation used RT-PCR. Sequencer: Illumina MiSeq. In-frame beta chains were kept once TCRdb had trimmed the public reads at Q25 with fastp and called clones with MiXCR. Under each unique CDR3 protein, matching rows form one entry showing the most common genes and DNA. This sample gives about 700,000 distinct CDR3 sequences in total; approximately 15% of them show up just once. About 3.6% of the sample belongs to the ten largest clones. Sequencing used memory CD4+ T cells from blood. These receptors were taken from a female donor in good health, serving as a healthy control.

The V call is TRBV7-2, the J call TRBJ2-7; TRBD1 agrees at 10 bases. Germline loops: CDR1 SGHTA, CDR2 FQGNSA. The CDR3 spans 14 residues. With V trimmed by 5 bases and J by 5 bases, 6 bases remained unmatched. The CDR3, as DNA: TGTGCCAGCAGCCACGACAGGGGGCGGAACGAGCAGTACTTC. Protein: CASSHDRGRNEQYF.

This chain connects TRBV10-3 to TRBJ2-5; 13 bases line up with TRBD2. This CDR3 has 17 residues. V lost 10 bases and J lost 4; bases outside the gene matches: 15. CDR1 ENHRY and CDR2 SYGVKD come from the germline V gene. The CDR3 loop reads CATRPELAGGRGETQYF. CDR3 nucleotide sequence: TGTGCCACTAGACCAGAACTAGCGGGGGGGCGAGGAGAGACCCAGTACTTC.

This clonotype was picked up a small number of times. The gene calls are TRBV7-2 and TRBJ2-7; D unclear. The germline gives CDR1 SGHTA, CDR2 FQGNSA. This CDR3 has 12 amino acids. Trimming stripped 4 bases from V and 9 bases from J, with 13 bases between. CDR3 sequence: CASSSSRAGQYF. Written as DNA, the CDR3 is TGTGCCAGCAGCTCGTCCCGCGCAGGGCAGTACTTC.

Only a few counts were recorded for this clonotype. J is TRBJ2-2 and V is TRBV6-7; 14 bases align to TRBD2. TRBV6-7 is assigned to the ORF class and has an uncertain function. Trimming took 2 bases from V and 8 from J; bases not matched to a gene: 4. The CDR3 totals 16 residues. The chain's CDR3 is CASSYAGTSGSGELFF. CDR3 DNA sequence: TGTGCCAGCAGTTACGCCGGGACTAGCGGGAGTGGGGAGCTGTTTTTT.

This clonotype was seen repeatedly, ten times or more. The rearrangement uses TRBV5-1 and TRBJ2-3, with 8 bases aligning to TRBD1. The CDR3 extends over 15 amino acids. J gave up 1 base and V 4 bases, and 5 bases lay outside the gene matches. Germline loops: CDR1 SGHRS, CDR2 YFSETQ. CDR3: CASSGQGSGTDTQYF. The DNA of the CDR3 is TGCGCCAGCAGCGGACAGGGTAGTGGCACAGATACGCAGTATTTT.

This clonotype was detected a few times. The chain combines TRBV20-1 with TRBJ2-3; the D is unclear. Trimming removed 0 bases from V and 7 bases from J, with 8 bases in between. CDR3 length: 12 amino acids. The germline V gene has CDR1 DFQATT and CDR2 SNEGSKA (reference sequence). The CDR3 is CSARDLGNTQYF. In DNA form, the CDR3 reads TGCAGTGCTAGAGATCTAGGGAATACGCAGTATTTT.

The rearrangement links TRBV7-2 to TRBJ1-1; the D gene is possibly TRBD1 (5 bases). From germline, CDR1 is SGHTA and CDR2 FQGNSA. The V end lost 5 bases, the J end lost 3 bases, and 16 bases lay between the germline ends. The CDR3 consists of 15 residues. CDR3 region: CASSTRRKGDTEAFF. As DNA, the CDR3 is TGTGCCAGCAGCACCCGACGGAAAGGGGACACTGAAGCTTTCTTT.

The CDR3 nucleotides are TGTGCCAGGATGCAGGGGTTTATCGGCACTGAAGCTTTCTTT. Translating it yields CARMQGFIGTEAFF. This chain links TRBV6-5 with TRBJ1-1; D might be TRBD1 (6 bases). V lost 9 bases, J lost 4 bases, and 18 bases lay in between. CDR3 length equals 14 residues. Germline V CDR1 and CDR2: MNHEY, SVGAGI.

This clonotype was seen at least ten times. The chain combines TRBV4-1 with TRBJ2-7; D perhaps matches TRBD2 (6 bases). V was cut by 0 bases and J by 4 bases, with 13 bases left in between. The CDR3 loop spans 15 amino acids. Germline values: CDR1 MGHRA, CDR2 YSYEKL. CDR3 sequence reads: CASSQDRRESYEQYF. In DNA form, the CDR3 reads TGCGCCAGCAGCCAAGACCGGCGGGAATCGTACGAGCAGTACTTC.

This clonotype came up a few times. The chain is built from TRBV24-1 and TRBJ2-2; the match to TRBD1 covers 8 bases. The CDR3 contains 16 residues. The germline CDR1 and CDR2 sequences are KGHDR and SFDVKD. J lost 4 bases, V lost 1 base, and 4 bases had no gene match. The CDR3 DNA reads as TGTGCCACCAGTGATTTCCAGGGGGCACTCACCGGGGAGCTGTTTTTT. Amino acid sequence: CATSDFQGALTGELFF.

The gene calls are TRBV11-2 and TRBJ2-7, with D tentatively TRBD1 (6 bases). CDR1 and CDR2 (germline): SGHAT, FQNNGV. The germline V and J ends were trimmed by 6 bases and 5 bases, with 14 bases remaining between them. The CDR3 has 13 amino acids. The CDR3 reads CASRQTGQDEQYF. Here the CDR3 DNA reads TGTGCCAGCAGACAAACAGGGCAAGACGAGCAGTACTTC.

This clonotype was recorded a few times. The chain employs TRBV12-3 or TRBV12-4 and TRBJ1-2, with 12 positions matching TRBD1. J was trimmed by 8 bases and V by 3 bases; bases with no gene match: 7. The CDR3 spans 15 residues. The DNA for the CDR3 is TGTGCCAGCAGTTTGGACGTGGGACAGGGGGCCGGCTACACCTTC. It translates to CASSLDVGQGAGYTF.

This clonotype was found a few times. The chain links TRBV12-3 or TRBV12-4 to TRBJ2-1, with 7 bases aligning to TRBD1. Trimming removed 3 bases from V and 5 bases from J; junction bases left unmatched: 7. The CDR3 spans 15 residues. This chain's CDR3 is CASSLGRGRDNEQFF. CDR3 DNA sequence: TGTGCCAGCAGTTTGGGTAGGGGGCGTGACAATGAGCAGTTCTTC.

The J gene is TRBJ2-6, the V gene TRBV6-6; D is undetermined. The CDR3 covers 18 residues. Germline lookup yields CDR1 MNHNY and CDR2 SVGAGI (reference sequence). Trimming removed 4 bases from V and 0 bases from J, with 16 bases in between. DNA of the CDR3: TGTGCCAGCAGTTTCCCGTCTAGACAACTCTCTGGGGCCAACGTCCTGACTTTC. Residues: CASSFPSRQLSGANVLTF.

The V and J genes are TRBV19 and TRBJ2-7; 14 nucleotides match TRBD2. This CDR3 comprises 16 residues. The germline V gene encodes CDR1 LNHDA and CDR2 SQIVND (reference sequence). V dropped 5 bases and J dropped 4; count of bases not matched to a gene: 7. CDR3 nucleotides: TGTGCCAGTAGTCCGGGACTAGCGGGAGTGCGATACGAGCAGTACTTC. Its translation: CASSPGLAGVRYEQYF.

This chain joins TRBV5-5 and TRBJ2-7, with D hard to call. Germline assignment: CDR1 SGHKS and CDR2 YYEKEE (reference sequence). V lost 7 bases and J lost 3, with 8 bases in between. The CDR3 runs 11 residues. CDR3 residues: CASAENYEQYF. CDR3 nucleotides: TGTGCCAGCGCCGAAAACTACGAGCAGTACTTC.

The chain links TRBV23-1 to TRBJ2-2; 8 nucleotides match TRBD1. Being an ORF, TRBV23-1 has a function that is uncertain. This CDR3 comprises 15 residues. Trimming took 5 bases from V and 3 from J; bases not matched to a gene: 5. The CDR3 sequence: CASSWTGRHTGELFF. CDR3 nucleotide sequence: TGCGCCAGCAGTTGGACAGGGAGACACACCGGGGAGCTGTTTTTT.

Ten or more counts support this clonotype. V is TRBV7-2 and J is TRBJ2-7; D is unclear. Germline lookup yields CDR1 SGHTA and CDR2 FQGNSA. V was clipped by 5 bases and J by 6 bases, with 8 bases between them. The CDR3 has 11 amino acids. The CDR3 DNA sequence: TGTGCCAGCAGCCCCTCTCGCGAGCAGTACTTC. As protein: CASSPSREQYF.

This chain joins TRBV4-3 and TRBJ1-1; 7 nucleotides agree with TRBD1. Germline V gene sequence: CDR1 LGHNA, CDR2 YSLEER. CDR3 length: 15 residues. J gave up 3 bases and V 4 bases, and 8 bases lay outside the gene matches. The CDR3 region is CASSLTSGTDTEAFF. DNA of the CDR3: TGCGCCAGCAGCCTAACATCCGGGACAGACACTGAAGCTTTCTTT.

The V gene is TRBV5-1, the J gene TRBJ2-2; D is perhaps TRBD2 (7 bases). The CDR3 is made up of 16 amino acids. V was clipped by 9 bases and J by 2 bases, with 20 bases between them. CDR1 and CDR2 from the germline V gene are SGHRS and YFSETQ. The CDR3 DNA is TGCGCCACCCGGGGAGGCGGGGGCCATAACACCGGGGAGCTGTTTTTT. It specifies CATRGGGGHNTGELFF.

The V and J genes are TRBV10-3 and TRBJ2-3; 9 bases align to TRBD2. V shed 3 bases, J shed 3 bases, and the junction held 10 bases outside the gene matches. Germline-derived CDR1 and CDR2 are ENHRY and SYGVKD. The CDR3 covers 17 residues. CDR3: CAISDPQREDGTDTQYF. The CDR3 DNA sequence: TGTGCCATCAGTGACCCCCAGCGGGAGGACGGTACAGATACGCAGTATTTT.

This clonotype was counted at least ten times. In DNA, the CDR3 is TGCAGTGCTATCCGGGATCATAATTCACCCCTCCACTTT. Translating gives CSAIRDHNSPLHF. V and J are TRBV20-1 and TRBJ1-6, with no clear D. Germline-derived CDR1 and CDR2 are DFQATT and SNEGSKA (reference sequence). Trimming took off 4 bases at V and 5 bases at J, with 9 bases between the two ends. The CDR3 runs to 13 residues.

The sample holds many counts of this clonotype. The chain recombines TRBV5-1 with TRBJ2-7, with 8 positions matching TRBD2. The CDR3 contains 17 residues. Unmatched junction bases numbered 16, after V lost 4 bases and J lost 4 bases. Looked up from germline, CDR1 is SGHRS and CDR2 is YFSETQ. The CDR3 sequence: CASSVNPGLVAGYEQYF. The CDR3 nucleotides are TGCGCCAGCAGCGTAAATCCGGGACTAGTAGCGGGATACGAGCAGTACTTC.

The rearrangement joins TRBV4-3 to TRBJ1-2; D is unresolved. The V and J ends lost 1 base and 4 bases respectively, with 10 bases between them. CDR3 length: 14 residues. CDR1 LGHNA and CDR2 YSLEER come from the germline V gene. The CDR3 sequence: CASSQAPGIYGYTF. The CDR3 DNA reads as TGCGCCAGCAGCCAAGCTCCGGGGATCTATGGCTACACCTTC.

This clonotype was seen many times. The V gene is TRBV10-3, the J gene TRBJ1-4; weak D call: TRBD1 (5 bases). This CDR3 comprises 15 residues. The ends were cut back, 3 bases at V and 2 bases at J, with 10 bases in the middle. Germline CDR1 reads ENHRY; CDR2 reads SYGVKD. For the CDR3, the DNA is TGTGCCATCAGTGAAGGACAACCTACTAATGAAAAACTGTTTTTT. It translates to CAISEGQPTNEKLFF.

In this sample, this clonotype turned up a few times. The chain carries TRBV7-9 and TRBJ2-2, with no clear D. The germline V gene has CDR1 SEHNR and CDR2 FQNEAQ (reference sequence). The CDR3 contains 15 residues. Trimming stripped 7 bases from V and 2 bases from J, with 14 bases between. The CDR3 sequence: CASKSGQYNTGELFF. CDR3 coding DNA: TGTGCCAGCAAGTCCGGCCAATATAACACCGGGGAGCTGTTTTTT.

This clonotype was seen more than once but under ten times. V usage is TRBV28 and J usage is TRBJ2-5; no clear D. Deletions cut 6 bases from V and 5 bases from J, with 28 bases between. This CDR3 has 18 residues. Germline CDR1 reads MDHEN; CDR2 reads SYDVKM. CDR3 nucleotides: TGTGCCAGCAGGACCCGGGCCGGTTGGAGTTCTACCCCGGAGACCCAGTACTTC. Protein: CASRTRAGWSSTPETQYF. The whole variable domain, filled in from reference TRBV28 and TRBJ2-5, reads DVKVTQSSRYLVKRTGEKVFLECVQDMDHENMFWYRQDPGLGLRLIYFSYDVKMKEKGDIPEGYSVSREKKERFSLILESASTNQTSMYLCASRTRAGWSSTPETQYFGPGTRLLVL.